These 5 T cell receptor beta chains were sequenced from one sample in a study of shared clonotypes between healthy human individuals. The protocol was immunoSEQ multiplex PCR, while the TCRdb copy is restricted to in-frame clones and leaves out a portion. Of approximately 720,000 clones listed, 92% are singletons. Cells designated naive CD8 were CD45RO-negative and were positively selected for CCR7, with terminally differentiated effector memory CD45RA+ cells excluded. Sequencing input: naive CD8+ T cells sorted from blood. These receptor sequences come from a man aged 25 to 45 in good health.

The chain combines TRBV13 with TRBJ2-1, with 7 positions matching TRBD1. The CDR3 covers 15 residues. Germline loops: CDR1 PRHDT, CDR2 FYEKMQ (reference sequence). The V segment lost 6 bases and the J segment 0 bases; nucleotides outside the gene matches: 5. The CDR3 bases are TGTGCCAGCAGTTCCGACAGGGCCTCCTACAATGAGCAGTTCTTC. Residues: CASSSDRASYNEQFF.

The CDR3 coding sequence is TGCGCCAGCAGCCAAGCCGGTTATAACACCGGGGAGCTGTTTTTT. This sequence encodes CASSQAGYNTGELFF. The gene calls are TRBV4-1 and TRBJ2-2; D is undetermined. The germline V gene has CDR1 MGHRA and CDR2 YSYEKL. The CDR3 loop spans 15 amino acids. V gave up 1 base and J gave up 2 bases, with 8 bases separating them.

This clone was observed a handful of times. V is TRBV7-9 and J is TRBJ2-7, with TRBD2 as a possible D gene (5 bases). The CDR3 is 15 amino acids. The V end was cut by 4 bases, the J end by 0 bases, with 13 bases between. Germline-derived CDR1 and CDR2 are SEHNR and FQNEAQ (reference sequence). The CDR3 spells CASSSSIGVSYEQYF. CDR3 nucleotide sequence: TGTGCCAGCAGCTCCTCTATCGGGGTCTCCTACGAGCAGTACTTC.

The chain is built from TRBV28 and TRBJ2-5; 7 bases are a match to TRBD1. The germline V gene has CDR1 MDHEN and CDR2 SYDVKM. J lost 0 bases, V lost 6 bases, and 10 bases had no gene match. The CDR3 totals 16 residues. The DNA for the CDR3 is TGTGCCAGCAGGCCAACGACAGGGATCAACCAAGAGACCCAGTACTTC. Translated: CASRPTTGINQETQYF.

The rearrangement uses TRBV28 and TRBJ2-1; D not certain. Trimming took off 2 bases at V and 5 bases at J, with 13 bases between the two ends. CDR3 size: 15 residues. The germline CDR1 and CDR2 sequences are MDHEN and SYDVKM. CDR3 residues: CASSLSAALNNEQFF. The CDR3 bases are TGTGCCAGCAGTTTAAGCGCGGCTCTTAACAATGAGCAGTTCTTC.